The 26 T cell receptor beta chains below all came from one sample that was sequenced in a study of T cell changes during pregnancy in multiple sclerosis. The assay was immunoSEQ multiplex PCR, and TCRdb's table has in-frame clones only and misses some. There are approximately 80,000 clones in the sample; 94% occur only once, and roughly 0.9% lies in the top ten. Here the sequenced sample was peripheral blood, taken in the second trimester of pregnancy. The receptors were sampled from a female donor in good health, enrolled as a control in a pregnancy study.

The J gene is TRBJ1-1, the V gene TRBV5-1, with a weak D call TRBD1 (5 bases). The CDR3 extends over 15 amino acids. V was pared by 4 bases and J by 3 bases, with 16 bases between. CDR1 and CDR2 (germline): SGHRS, YFSETQ. CDR3 DNA sequence: TGCGCCAGCAGCGCGGAGGGGTGGGGTGACACTGAAGCTTTCTTT. Residues: CASSAEGWGDTEAFF.

The rearrangement joins TRBV5-6 to TRBJ1-2, with 11 positions matching TRBD1. The germline CDR1 and CDR2 sequences are SGHDT and YYEEEE. V shed 3 bases and J 8 bases; nucleotides not matched to a gene: 6. The CDR3 covers 14 residues. CDR3 nucleotide sequence: TGTGCCAGCAGCTGGGACAGGGGGATTCGCGGCTACACCTTC. This gives the protein CASSWDRGIRGYTF.

This chain joins TRBV7-9 and TRBJ2-1; 7 nucleotides agree with TRBD1. The CDR3 is 16 amino acids. The J segment lost 8 bases and the V segment lost 8 bases, leaving 18 bases of the junction unmatched. Germline V gives CDR1 SEHNR, CDR2 FQNEAQ (reference sequence). The CDR3 DNA is TGTGCCAGCGGTATGACAGGGATACTTTCGGAGGATGAGCAGTTCTTC. Residues: CASGMTGILSEDEQFF.

The gene calls are TRBV7-9 and TRBJ2-1; weak D call: TRBD2 (7 bases). Looked up from germline, CDR1 is SEHNR and CDR2 is FQNEAQ (reference sequence). Trimming took off 2 bases at V and 8 bases at J, with 16 bases between the two ends. This CDR3 spans 15 amino acids. CDR3 DNA: TGTGCCAGCAGCTTACAGAACAGGGCGGGGGATGAGCAGTTCTTC. It translates to CASSLQNRAGDEQFF.

V is TRBV2 and J is TRBJ2-7, with 8 bases lining up with TRBD1. The CDR3 loop spans 13 amino acids. Germline V gives CDR1 SNHLY, CDR2 FYNNEI. Trimming removed 6 bases from V and 4 bases from J; junction bases left unmatched: 5. CDR3 nucleotides: TGTGCCAGCAGCCGCGACAGGGGATACGAGCAGTACTTC. This translates into CASSRDRGYEQYF.

The CDR3 region is CASSLDPQGGQPQHF. CDR3 sequence (DNA): TGTGCCAGCAGCTTAGATCCCCAGGGAGGTCAGCCCCAGCATTTT. The chain is built from TRBV11-2 and TRBJ1-5; D possibly corresponds to TRBD1 (5 bases). V was clipped by 0 bases and J by 6 bases, with 12 bases between them. Germline V gene sequence: CDR1 SGHAT, CDR2 FQNNGV. This CDR3 spans 15 amino acids.

The J gene is TRBJ2-7, the V gene TRBV19; D possibly corresponds to TRBD1 (6 bases). Germline values: CDR1 LNHDA, CDR2 SQIVND (reference sequence). V was trimmed by 1 base and J by 1 base, leaving 11 bases between them. There are 15 residues in the CDR3. The CDR3 sequence is CASSIAAGESYEQYF. The CDR3 DNA reads TGTGCCAGTAGTATAGCAGCAGGGGAATCCTACGAGCAGTACTTC. The entire variable domain, with the rest obtained from reference TRBV19 and TRBJ2-7, is as follows: DGGITQSPKYLFRKEGQNVTLSCEQNLNHDAMYWYRQDPGQGLRLIYYSQIVNDFQKGDIAEGYSVSREKKESFPLTVTSAQKNPTAFYLCASSIAAGESYEQYFGPGTRLTVT.

The gene calls are TRBV28 and TRBJ2-3, with D possibly matching TRBD2 (5 bases). The CDR3 runs to 12 residues. CDR1 is MDHEN and CDR2 is SYDVKM in the germline V gene. V lost 4 bases and J 5 bases, leaving 7 bases between the germline ends. CDR3 sequence reads: CASSSRGDTQYF. DNA for the CDR3: TGTGCCAGCAGTTCTCGGGGAGATACGCAGTATTTT.

This chain connects TRBV14 to TRBJ1-1; D not resolved. Trimming removed 5 bases from V and 3 bases from J, with 10 bases in between. The CDR3 has 13 amino acids. CDR1 and CDR2 from the germline V gene are SGHDN and FVKESK. CDR3 DNA sequence: TGTGCCAGCAGCTTAGGACTTGACACTGAAGCTTTCTTT. It specifies CASSLGLDTEAFF.

The chain links TRBV7-9 to TRBJ2-1; 10 bases map to TRBD2. The CDR3 totals 14 residues. The trim removed 3 bases at V and 7 bases at J, leaving 3 bases unmatched. Germline V gene lookup returns CDR1 SEHNR and CDR2 FQNEAQ (reference sequence). The CDR3: CASSFLAGVNEQFF. The CDR3 bases are TGTGCCAGCAGCTTCCTAGCGGGAGTTAATGAGCAGTTCTTC. Based on the CDR3 plus reference TRBV7-9 and TRBJ2-1, the full variable domain is DTGVSQNPRHKITKRGQNVTFRCDPISEHNRLYWYRQTLGQGPEFLTYFQNEAQLEKSRLLSDRFSAERPKGSFSTLEIQRTEQGDSAMYLCASSFLAGVNEQFFGPGTRLTVL.

The V and J genes are TRBV2 and TRBJ2-1, with D possibly being TRBD2 (7 bases). CDR3 length equals 16 residues. The V and J ends lost 6 bases and 4 bases respectively, with 19 bases between them. Germline assignment: CDR1 SNHLY and CDR2 FYNNEI. Written as DNA, the CDR3 is TGTGCCAGCAGAGGGGGGGGCACCGCAATATACAATGAGCAGTTCTTC. Translating gives CASRGGGTAIYNEQFF.

This sequence joins TRBV2 and TRBJ2-2; a weak D match, TRBD2 (7 bases). CDR3 size: 15 residues. The V gene's germline CDR1 is SNHLY and CDR2 FYNNEI. The V gene lost 11 bases and the J gene lost 8 bases, with 24 bases spanning the gap. CDR3 region: CAGQREVGGGGELFF. CDR3 in DNA: TGTGCCGGACAGCGGGAAGTCGGGGGTGGGGGGGAGCTGTTTTTT.

The chain is built from TRBV28 and TRBJ2-1; 10 positions agree with TRBD2. From germline, CDR1 is MDHEN and CDR2 SYDVKM. This CDR3 is built from 17 residues. Unmatched junction bases numbered 14, after V lost 4 bases and J lost 8 bases. CDR3 sequence (DNA): TGTGCCAGCAGTTCCCTCGTTTCTAGCGGGAGAAGATATGAGCAGTTCTTC. This codes for CASSSLVSSGRRYEQFF.

V is TRBV9 and J is TRBJ2-7, with 8 bases fitting TRBD1. V lost 0 bases to trimming and J lost 3 bases; unmatched junction nucleotides: 2. Germline loops: CDR1 SGDLS, CDR2 YYNGEE. CDR3 length equals 14 residues. The CDR3 here is CASSVGDRNYEQYF. The CDR3 DNA reads as TGTGCCAGCAGCGTAGGGGACAGGAACTACGAGCAGTACTTC. Full variable domain (remainder filled in from reference TRBV9 and TRBJ2-7): DSGVTQTPKHLITATGQRVTLRCSPRSGDLSVYWYQQSLDQGLQFLIQYYNGEERAKGNILERFSAQQFPDLHSELNLSSLELGDSALYFCASSVGDRNYEQYFGPGTRLTVT.

For the CDR3, the DNA is TGCGCCAGCAGCACCTCGAGTGGCGGACACCTATCAGAAGAGCAGTACTTC. It is translated as CASSTSSGGHLSEEQYF. The genes are TRBV5-1 and TRBJ2-7, with D perhaps matching TRBD1 (5 bases). V dropped 4 bases and J dropped 7 bases, with 27 bases sitting between them. CDR3 length: 17 residues. Germline loops: CDR1 SGHRS, CDR2 YFSETQ.

This chain connects TRBV4-1 to TRBJ2-2; possibly TRBD1 for D (6 bases). This CDR3 contains 17 residues. V was cut by 1 base and J by 6 bases, with 18 bases left in between. Germline-derived CDR1 and CDR2 are MGHRA and YSYEKL. The CDR3 DNA is TGCGCCAGCAGCCAAGTTAACCAGGGGATTCGCGCCGGGGAGCTGTTTTTT. Protein sequence: CASSQVNQGIRAGELFF.

The chain couples TRBV2 to TRBJ2-3; 12 bases map to TRBD2. The CDR3 is 15 residues long. J lost 0 bases, V lost 6 bases, and 1 base had no gene match. Germline assignment: CDR1 SNHLY and CDR2 FYNNEI. CDR3 nucleotides: TGTGCCAGCAGCGGACTAGCGGGGAGCACAGATACGCAGTATTTT. Translated, it gives CASSGLAGSTDTQYF.

The sample holds one count of this clone. J is TRBJ2-7 and V is TRBV18; maybe TRBD1 (6 bases). The CDR3 extends over 14 amino acids. V lost 0 bases, J lost 4 bases, and 10 bases lay in between. From germline, CDR1 is KGHSH and CDR2 LQKENI. Here the CDR3 DNA reads TGTGCCAGCTCACCACCGTCCAGGGGATACGAGCAGTACTTC. Its translation is CASSPPSRGYEQYF. The complete variable domain, with remaining parts taken from reference TRBV18 and TRBJ2-7, reads NAGVMQNPRHLVRRRGQEARLRCSPMKGHSHVYWYRQLPEEGLKFMVYLQKENIIDESGMPKERFSAEFPKEGPSILRIQQVVRGDSAAYFCASSPPSRGYEQYFGPGTRLTVT.

The V call is TRBV6-1, the J call TRBJ2-2; 8 nucleotides agree with TRBD2. Trimming at V came to 6 bases and at J to 7 bases, leaving 10 bases not matched to a gene. The CDR3 loop spans 15 amino acids. In germline, CDR1 is MNHNS, CDR2 SASEGT. The DNA for the CDR3 is TGTGCCAGCAGGGGTAGTAGCGGGATGAACGGGGAGCTGTTTTTT. This gives the protein CASRGSSGMNGELFF.

This chain joins TRBV9 and TRBJ2-1, with 12 nucleotides matching TRBD1. The CDR3 runs to 24 residues. The junction had 25 bases not matched to a gene; V was cut back by 3 bases and J by 0 bases. CDR1 and CDR2 from the germline V gene are SGDLS and YYNGEE. CDR3 nucleotide sequence: TGTGCCAGCAGCGCCAGAACCGGGACAGGGGGCAGGGGTGGCTACCAGAGCTCCTACAATGAGCAGTTCTTC. This gives the protein CASSARTGTGGRGGYQSSYNEQFF.

This chain links TRBV28 with TRBJ2-4; TRBD2 matches at 12 bases. The CDR3 spans 17 residues. Germline-derived CDR1 and CDR2 are MDHEN and SYDVKM. Trimming cost V 5 bases and J 2 bases; bases outside gene matches: 7. This CDR3 reads CASSPPTSGSSKNIQYF. CDR3 bases: TGTGCCAGCAGTCCTCCGACTAGCGGGAGTTCCAAAAACATTCAGTACTTC.

The V gene is TRBV4-1, the J gene TRBJ1-5; D remains unclear. The CDR3 runs to 15 residues. The germline gives CDR1 MGHRA, CDR2 YSYEKL. V dropped 3 bases and J dropped 1 base, with 10 bases sitting between them. The CDR3 protein is CASSQQAESNQPQHF. In nucleotides, the CDR3 is TGCGCCAGCAGCCAGCAAGCGGAGAGCAATCAGCCCCAGCATTTT.

J is TRBJ1-1 and V is TRBV9; the D is unclear. The germline gives CDR1 SGDLS, CDR2 YYNGEE. Trimming left V 0 bases short and J 2 bases short, with 5 bases between. The CDR3 is 13 residues long. The CDR3 nucleotides are TGTGCCAGCAGCGTAGCTAGCAACACTGAAGCTTTCTTT. It yields the protein CASSVASNTEAFF.

This chain links TRBV6-1 with TRBJ2-2; 10 bases line up with TRBD1. V shed 2 bases, J shed 6 bases, and the junction held 15 bases outside the gene matches. There are 19 residues in the CDR3. Per the germline V gene, CDR1 is MNHNS and CDR2 is SASEGT. This CDR3 is CASSERRGTGAQGSGELFF. Here the CDR3 DNA reads TGTGCCAGCAGTGAACGGAGGGGGACAGGGGCACAGGGGTCCGGGGAGCTGTTTTTT.

This chain uses TRBV11-3 with TRBJ2-7, with a tentative D call TRBD2 (6 bases). V was trimmed by 3 bases and J by 3 bases, leaving 6 bases between them. The germline gives CDR1 SGHNT, CDR2 YENEEA. The CDR3 loop spans 12 amino acids. Written as DNA, the CDR3 is TGTGCCAGCAGCTTGCGGGACTACGAGCAGTACTTC. Protein: CASSLRDYEQYF.

The V call is TRBV19, the J call TRBJ1-2; 9 bases line up with TRBD1. CDR1 and CDR2 (germline): LNHDA, SQIVND (reference sequence). V was pared by 4 bases and J by 3 bases, with 6 bases of the junction left unmatched. The length of the CDR3 is 15 residues. The DNA for the CDR3 is TGTGCCAGTAGTACTCCGGGACAGGGTGACTATGGCTACACCTTC. It codes for CASSTPGQGDYGYTF.